At least ten counts were recorded for the clone carrying this T cell receptor beta chain. Its specificity is unknown. The CDR3 extends over 14 amino acids. CDR1 is MNHEY and CDR2 is SVGEGT in the germline V gene. Trimming pared 4 bases from V and 0 bases from J, leaving 9 bases between. The cohort's ophthalmopathy patients, a group with duration under 3 months, had a Clinical Activity Score of at least 3 and a NOSPECS grade of at least 4. TCR beta CDR3 regions were amplified from RNA. Carried out on the TCR CDR3, a first-round RT-PCR used the HTBI primer set. One entry per CDR3 protein results from TCRdb running MiXCR on the multiplex PCR reads. The sample gives fewer than 250,000 distinct CDR3 sequences, around 25% of which show up once; under 40% is in the top ten. This specimen belongs to a study of T cells in Graves' hyperthyroidism and ophthalmopathy. Whole-study results and caveats: Among clonotypes expanded in thyroid above 0.001, most were also found in blood. Ophthalmopathy, which appeared later, was predicted by the model a median roughly 6.6 months before onset. Ophthalmopathy and stable hyperthyroidism were separated by a 13 V-J model.

The sample comprised blood. This sequence originates from a woman aged 35 to 49 with Graves' ophthalmopathy. The chain has TRBV6-2 or TRBV6-3 and TRBJ1-1, with TRBD1 as a possible D gene (5 bases). The CDR3: CASSSQAMNTEAFF. In nucleotides, the CDR3 is TGTGCCAGCAGTTCACAGGCCATGAACACTGAAGCTTTCTTT.